The rows below give T cell receptor beta chains drawn from one sample of a study of identical twins. TCRdb passed the 5' RACE reads through MiXCR, listing each CDR3 protein once. In the table there are about 490,000 distinct CDR3 sequences, 15% of which are singletons. This sample also appeared in a second study, on yellow fever vaccine responses in identical twins.

Sequencing input: CD4+ T cells sorted from blood. These receptors were taken from a woman in her late teens or twenties in good health. Both conserved end residues are part of each CDR3. Fields, in order: CDR3 length, D gene, V gene, J gene, clone size, CDR3 DNA, CDR3 protein. A D gene is named only where the DNA matches it firmly. Size is stated for part of the rows, as once, few or many counts, or as a class when the clone is expanded.

>17|TRBD1|TRBV4-2|TRBJ1-1|few
TGTGCCAGCAGCCAAGATCGATCCGGGACAGCGAACACTGAAGCTTTCTTT
CASSQDRSGTANTEAFF
>12|-|TRBV3-1|TRBJ2-5|-
TGTGCCAGCAGCCAATCTGGGGGGACCCAGTACTTC
CASSQSGGTQYF
>16|-|TRBV3-1|TRBJ2-4|-
TGTGCCAGCAGCCAAGATTGGACAGTGGAGAAAAACATTCAGTACTTC
CASSQDWTVEKNIQYF
>12|-|TRBV20-1|TRBJ2-7|-
TGCAGTGCGAACGCTCGGGTGGGCGAGCAGTACTTC
CSANARVGEQYF
>15|-|TRBV27|TRBJ2-1|-
TGTGCCAGCAGTTTGGGTAGTCCCTCCTACAATGAGCAGTTCTTC
CASSLGSPSYNEQFF
>15|-|TRBV18|TRBJ2-5|-
TGTGCCAGCTCACCACAGGAGGGGGCAATGGAGACCCAGTACTTC
CASSPQEGAMETQYF
>15|TRBD1|TRBV12-3/TRBV12-4|TRBJ2-2|few
TGTGCCAGCACCAAAGGACAGGTTAGCACCGGGGAGCTGTTTTTT
CASTKGQVSTGELFF
>14|TRBD2|TRBV14|TRBJ2-1|-
TGTGCCAGCAGCGTTAGCGGGGGGTCCAATGAGCAGTTCTTC
CASSVSGGSNEQFF
>15|TRBD1|TRBV11-3|TRBJ2-7|-
TGTGCCAGCAGCTTACAGGGACAGGGGAACTACGAGCAGTACTTC
CASSLQGQGNYEQYF
>15|-|TRBV7-2|TRBJ1-1|few
TGTGCCAGCAGCTTACCGCCCCGGGGGTACACTGAAGCTTTCTTT
CASSLPPRGYTEAFF
>12|TRBD1|TRBV29-1|TRBJ2-3|-
TGCAGCGTTCGACAGGGGACCGATACGCAGTATTTT
CSVRQGTDTQYF
>14|TRBD1|TRBV12-5|TRBJ2-1|few
TGTGCTAGTGGTTTTGGGACAGATAACAATGAGCAGTTCTTC
CASGFGTDNNEQFF
>13|-|TRBV2|TRBJ1-1|few
TGTGCCAGCAGTGAGTCCAGGGTTGATGAAGCTTTCTTT
CASSESRVDEAFF
>18|-|TRBV7-6|TRBJ2-5|few
TGTGCCAGCAGCTTAGTTTTCTCGGACAAGGAGGACCAAGAGACCCAGTACTTC
CASSLVFSDKEDQETQYF
>14|-|TRBV9|TRBJ2-7|few
TGTGCCAGCAGCGTAGAGGCAGGGTCCTACGAGCAGTACTTC
CASSVEAGSYEQYF
>13|TRBD1|TRBV2|TRBJ2-1|once
TGTGCCAGCAGTAGCGACAGGGGCGCTGAGCAGTTCTTC
CASSSDRGAEQFF
>15|TRBD2|TRBV29-1|TRBJ2-7|-
TGCAGCGTTGACATAGGGCTAGCGGGAGGTGGCGAGCAGTACTTC
CSVDIGLAGGGEQYF
>12|TRBD1|TRBV2|TRBJ2-1|few
TGTGCCAGCACACAGGGGGTTCATGAGCAGTTCTTC
CASTQGVHEQFF
>16|-|TRBV27|TRBJ2-3|-
TGTGCCAGCAGTACAAGGCGCTCTCCAGGGGGGGAGACGCAGTATTTT
CASSTRRSPGGETQYF
>13|-|TRBV27|TRBJ1-5|-
TGTGCCAGCGGCCCTAATAGCAATCAGCCCCAGCATTTT
CASGPNSNQPQHF
>13|TRBD1|TRBV19|TRBJ1-2|few
TGTGCCTCAAAACAGGGGGCGGCGAATGGCTACACCTTC
CASKQGAANGYTF
>16|-|TRBV9|TRBJ2-1|-
TGTGCCAGCAGCGTAGCCACCGGGAGAATACCCAATGAGCAGTTCTTC
CASSVATGRIPNEQFF
>15|TRBD1|TRBV28|TRBJ1-5|few
TGTGCCAGCAGTTTCCTGGACAGGGAGGTTCAGCCCCAGCATTTT
CASSFLDREVQPQHF
>14|-|TRBV3-1|TRBJ1-2|few
TGTGCCAGCAGCCCCCGGACAGCGGACTATGGCTACACCTTC
CASSPRTADYGYTF
>17|TRBD2|TRBV25-1|TRBJ2-1|-
TGTGCCAGCAGTGAATCAGCTAGCGGGAGGGCCTTATCTGAGCAGTTCTTC
CASSESASGRALSEQFF
>15|-|TRBV28|TRBJ2-1|few
TGTGCCAGCAGTTTATATCTACCAAGGGACAATGAGCAGTTCTTC
CASSLYLPRDNEQFF
>13|-|TRBV29-1|TRBJ2-5|few
TGCAGCGTCGCGGACTGGCTACAAGAGACCCAGTACTTC
CSVADWLQETQYF
>16|TRBD2|TRBV10-3|TRBJ2-5|-
TGTGCCATCAGTGATTCTAGCGGGAGTCCGTGGGAGACCCAGTACTTC
CAISDSSGSPWETQYF
>17|TRBD1|TRBV18|TRBJ2-7|few
TGTGCCAGCTCACCATTTCGGACAGGGGGCGTCGGGTACGAGCAGTACTTC
CASSPFRTGGVGYEQYF
>14|-|TRBV10-1|TRBJ2-3|few
TGCGCCAGCAGTGATTCGCCACTCTCAGATACGCAGTATTTT
CASSDSPLSDTQYF
>15|-|TRBV4-1|TRBJ2-2|few
TGCGCCAGCAGGCATAGACTGGTGAACACCGGGGAGCTGTTTTTT
CASRHRLVNTGELFF
>14|-|TRBV7-9|TRBJ2-5|few
TGTGCCAGCAGCTTACGGGAGAGGAGGGAGACCCAGTACTTC
CASSLRERRETQYF
>15|TRBD2|TRBV20-1|TRBJ2-5|-
TGCAGTGCACAACCGGGACTAGCGTTCCAAGAGACCCAGTACTTC
CSAQPGLAFQETQYF
>12|-|TRBV18|TRBJ1-2|-
TGTGCCAGCTCACCAGAGGGGTTTGGCTACACCTTC
CASSPEGFGYTF
>12|-|TRBV12-3/TRBV12-4|TRBJ1-5|many
TGTGCCAGCAGTTTACGAGATCAGCCCCAGCATTTT
CASSLRDQPQHF
>14|-|TRBV6-1|TRBJ2-3|-
TGTGCCAGCAGGCCGGGACCCCGGGCAGATACGCAGTATTTT
CASRPGPRADTQYF
>14|TRBD1|TRBV7-2|TRBJ1-5|-
TGTGCCAGCAGCCCTAGGACAGGGGCCTCGCCCCAGCATTTT
CASSPRTGASPQHF
>16|TRBD1|TRBV29-1|TRBJ2-1|few
TGCAGCGTGGAACGGGGACAGGGACTCTACTACAATGAGCAGTTCTTC
CSVERGQGLYYNEQFF
>15|TRBD1|TRBV11-2|TRBJ2-5|-
TGTGCCAGCAGCCCCCGGGACAGTAAGAAAGAGACCCAGTACTTC
CASSPRDSKKETQYF
>17|TRBD1|TRBV3-1|TRBJ2-1|few
TGTGCCAGCAGCCAAAGGCCGGACAGGATCTCCTACAATGAGCAGTTCTTC
CASSQRPDRISYNEQFF
>13|TRBD1|TRBV10-3|TRBJ1-1|many
TGTGCCGGCAACAGGGGCTTGAACACTGAAGCTTTCTTT
CAGNRGLNTEAFF
>14|-|TRBV28|TRBJ2-7|few
TGTGCCAGCAGTTTACCGATCAGGTTCGGCGAGCAGTACTTC
CASSLPIRFGEQYF
>18|TRBD2|TRBV9|TRBJ2-2|-
TGTGCCAGCAGCCCCAGGACTAGCGGGAGATTTATAACCGGGGAGCTGTTTTTT
CASSPRTSGRFITGELFF
>12|-|TRBV4-1|TRBJ2-1|-
TGCGCCAGCAGCCAATATGGGAATGAGCAGTTCTTC
CASSQYGNEQFF
>13|-|TRBV18|TRBJ2-1|many
TGTGCCAGCTCCCAGTCACTAGGGAATGAGCAGTTCTTC
CASSQSLGNEQFF
>15|-|TRBV20-1|TRBJ2-1|few
TGCAGTGCTAGAGATCACGAGCGGGCCTACAATGAGCAGTTCTTC
CSARDHERAYNEQFF
>12|TRBD1|TRBV12-3/TRBV12-4|TRBJ1-2|-
TGTGCCAGCAGGGAGGGGGCATTCGGCTACACCTTC
CASREGAFGYTF
>14|TRBD1|TRBV20-1|TRBJ2-7|few
TGCAGTGCCACACGTGGGACAGGGGGGTACGAGCAGTACTTC
CSATRGTGGYEQYF
>14|-|TRBV6-5|TRBJ1-1|few
TGTGCCAGCAGTTACTTCCAGGGTGGCACTGAAGCTTTCTTT
CASSYFQGGTEAFF
>17|TRBD1|TRBV10-3|TRBJ2-3|few
TGTGCCATCAGTGAGTCCCGACAGGGGAAACCCACAGATACGCAGTATTTT
CAISESRQGKPTDTQYF
>15|TRBD2|TRBV3-1|TRBJ2-1|-
TGTGCCAGCAGCCAAGACGGGACTAGCCGCAATGAGCAGTTCTTC
CASSQDGTSRNEQFF
>14|-|TRBV3-1|TRBJ1-1|-
TGTGCCAGCAGCCAAGTTATAGAGAACACTGAAGCTTTCTTT
CASSQVIENTEAFF
>13|-|TRBV12-3/TRBV12-4|TRBJ1-1|-
TGTGCCAGCAGTCTCCGACAGTACACTGAAGCTTTCTTT
CASSLRQYTEAFF
>15|TRBD1|TRBV12-3/TRBV12-4|TRBJ2-2|few
TGTGCCAGCAGTTACGGGACAGGGGGCGCCGGGGAGCTGTTTTTT
CASSYGTGGAGELFF
>13|-|TRBV20-1|TRBJ2-3|few
TGCAGTGCTATGTTTGCCAGCACAGATACGCAGTATTTT
CSAMFASTDTQYF